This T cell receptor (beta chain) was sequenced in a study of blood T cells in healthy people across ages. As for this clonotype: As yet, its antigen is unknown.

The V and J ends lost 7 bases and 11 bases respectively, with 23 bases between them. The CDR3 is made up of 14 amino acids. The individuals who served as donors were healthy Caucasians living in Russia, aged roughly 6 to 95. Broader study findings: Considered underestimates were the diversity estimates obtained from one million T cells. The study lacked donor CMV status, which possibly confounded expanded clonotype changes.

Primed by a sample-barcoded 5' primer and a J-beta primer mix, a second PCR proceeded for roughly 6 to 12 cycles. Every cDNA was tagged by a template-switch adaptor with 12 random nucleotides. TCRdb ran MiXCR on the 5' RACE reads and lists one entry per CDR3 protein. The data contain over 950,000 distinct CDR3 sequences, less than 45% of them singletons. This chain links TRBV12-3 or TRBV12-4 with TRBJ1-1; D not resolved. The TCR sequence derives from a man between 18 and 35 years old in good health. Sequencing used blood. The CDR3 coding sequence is TGTGCCAGCACCAACACCAGACTCTCAGCACGGGCTTTCTTT. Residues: CASTNTRLSARAFF.